The TCR beta chain under discussion was sequenced for a study of cytomegalovirus exposure and HLA in healthy donors. V dropped 5 bases and J dropped 2 bases, with 9 bases sitting between them. CDR1 and CDR2 from the germline V gene are MRHNA and SNTAGT. The CDR3 totals 13 residues. Generated by immunoSEQ multiplex PCR, the TCRdb table keeps only in-frame clones and is missing some. Altogether approximately 160,000 clones are present, roughly nine tenths being singletons, with the ten largest covering 5% to 7%. In its sample, this clone was seen once. The clonotype was recovered from a woman aged 25 to 39 in good health and CMV-seronegative. The sample consisted of PBMCs. This chain links TRBV6-4 with TRBJ1-2; D unclear. CDR3 residues: CASSPTGNYGYTF. The CDR3 DNA follows: TGTGCCAGCAGTCCGACGGGGAACTATGGCTACACCTTC.